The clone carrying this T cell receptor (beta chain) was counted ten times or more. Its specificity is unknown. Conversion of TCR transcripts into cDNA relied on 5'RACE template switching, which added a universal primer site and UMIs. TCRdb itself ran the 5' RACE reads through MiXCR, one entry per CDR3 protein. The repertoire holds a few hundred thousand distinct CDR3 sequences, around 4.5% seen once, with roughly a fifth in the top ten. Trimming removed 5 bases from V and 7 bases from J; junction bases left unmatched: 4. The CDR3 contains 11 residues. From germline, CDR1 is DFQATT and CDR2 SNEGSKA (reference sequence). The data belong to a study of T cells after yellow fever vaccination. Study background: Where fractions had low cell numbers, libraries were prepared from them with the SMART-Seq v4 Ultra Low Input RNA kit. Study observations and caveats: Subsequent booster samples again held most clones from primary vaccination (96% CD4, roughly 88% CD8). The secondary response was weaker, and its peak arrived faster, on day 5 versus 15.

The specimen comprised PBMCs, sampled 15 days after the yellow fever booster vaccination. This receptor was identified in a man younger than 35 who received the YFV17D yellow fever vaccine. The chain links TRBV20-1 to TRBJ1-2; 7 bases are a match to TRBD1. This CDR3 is CSAAGGGGYTF. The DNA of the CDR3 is TGCAGTGCTGCAGGGGGGGGTGGCTACACCTTC.